The source of this T cell receptor beta chain is a study of blood T cell repertoires in COVID-19. On the study more broadly: Acute and convalescent COVID-19 specimens originated in the United States, Italy and Spain. PBMCs, B-cell-depleted T cells, or T cells provided the cDNA or gDNA that made up the material.

Germline V gives CDR1 SGHRS, CDR2 YFSETQ. The V and J ends lost 5 bases and 2 bases respectively, with 16 bases between them. This CDR3 comprises 15 residues. Seattle's enrolled individuals joined amid active infection and were then monitored longitudinally. Sequenced by immunoSEQ multiplex PCR; TCRdb stores in-frame clones only, minus some. The data hold tens of thousands of clones, with around 75% observed a single time. The V gene is TRBV5-1, the J gene TRBJ1-1, with D possibly being TRBD1 (6 bases). Sequenced input: peripheral blood. This clonotype was obtained from a man aged 70-80 years with COVID-19, enrolled during active disease. CDR3 residues: CASSDRSRGNTEAFF. DNA of the CDR3: TGCGCCAGCAGTGACAGGAGCAGGGGTAACACTGAAGCTTTCTTT.